The rows below give T cell receptor beta chains drawn from one sample of a study of CD8 T cells in ankylosing spondylitis. TCRdb reprocessed the 5' RACE reads via MiXCR and lists one record per CDR3 protein. The repertoire includes about 450,000 distinct CDR3 sequences, 25% to 30% of them detected once, and about 0.9% sits in the top ten. Sequenced material: blood, either unsorted or a sorted T cell fraction (not recorded which). Receptors were obtained from a male donor with ankylosing spondylitis. The CDR3 runs from the conserved cysteine through the conserved F or W. Each record gives: V gene, J gene, CDR3 protein.

v_gene: TRBV12-3/TRBV12-4; j_gene: TRBJ1-1; CDR3aa: CASSLTGGDNTEAFF
v_gene: TRBV5-1; j_gene: TRBJ2-1; CDR3aa: CASSTASAGLNEQFF
v_gene: TRBV18; j_gene: TRBJ2-3; CDR3aa: CASSSGTSGSGTDTQYF
v_gene: TRBV5-1; j_gene: TRBJ2-3; CDR3aa: CASSFVRGYTDTQYF
v_gene: TRBV5-1; j_gene: TRBJ1-2; CDR3aa: CASSSYRDTIF
v_gene: TRBV20-1; j_gene: TRBJ2-1; CDR3aa: CSAFRSSYEQFF
v_gene: TRBV7-9; j_gene: TRBJ1-2; CDR3aa: CASSLVGQPKGYTF
v_gene: TRBV20-1; j_gene: TRBJ2-1; CDR3aa: CSASGSGLAGAGEQFF
v_gene: TRBV12-3/TRBV12-4; j_gene: TRBJ1-5; CDR3aa: CASSLSAGVGQPQHF
v_gene: TRBV7-9; j_gene: TRBJ2-1; CDR3aa: CASSSLFPVGNEQFF
v_gene: TRBV6-5; j_gene: TRBJ2-1; CDR3aa: CASSYSKSYNEQFF
v_gene: TRBV2; j_gene: TRBJ2-3; CDR3aa: CASSEPTRGTQYF
v_gene: TRBV3-1; j_gene: TRBJ1-1; CDR3aa: CASERGHGPTKAFF
v_gene: TRBV3-1; j_gene: TRBJ2-2; CDR3aa: CASRASGRENGELFF
v_gene: TRBV12-3/TRBV12-4; j_gene: TRBJ1-4; CDR3aa: CASSFLGNEKLFF
v_gene: TRBV15; j_gene: TRBJ2-1; CDR3aa: CATSSSGRYYNEQFF